Listed below are T cell receptor beta chains from one sample, sequenced in a study of T cell repertoires in cytomegalovirus infection. In TCRdb, the reads were re-called with MiXCR into one record per CDR3 protein. The profile shows hundreds of thousands of distinct CDR3 sequences, approximately 10% of them singletons. The sequencing input was PBMCs. All receptors come from a human donor in good health (CMV status not recorded). Some clones in this sample may be carry-over from other donors' samples. Each CDR3 is given with its conserved first and last residue. A D gene is named only where the DNA matches it firmly. Size is stated for part of the rows, as once, few or many counts, or as a class when the clone is expanded.

>many|.|TRBV27|TRBJ1-1
TGTGCCAGCAGATTCCCTGGGGGCACTGAAGCTTTCTTT
CASRFPGGTEAFF
>.|.|TRBV20-1|TRBJ2-1
TGCAGTGCTGAGAGAATGAGGGGTAATGAGCAGTTCTTC
CSAERMRGNEQFF
>few|TRBD1|TRBV5-1|TRBJ2-3
TGCGCCAGCAGCTTGTCACAGGGGGGCACAGATACGCAGTATTTT
CASSLSQGGTDTQYF
>many|TRBD1|TRBV19|TRBJ1-5
TGTGCCAGTAGTGAATCCGGACAGGGCAGGCAGCCCCAGCATTTT
CASSESGQGRQPQHF
>many|.|TRBV7-9|TRBJ1-6
TGTGCCAGCAGCTCTTCGCAGGGGAACTCACCCCTCCACTTT
CASSSSQGNSPLHF
>many|.|TRBV12-3/TRBV12-4|TRBJ2-1
TGTGCCAGCAGTTTCTGGAGGGACCGTTACAATGAGCAGTTCTTC
CASSFWRDRYNEQFF
>many|.|TRBV5-1|TRBJ1-1
TGCGCCAGCAGCTTGAGACTCTCCATCGAGAACACTGAAGCTTTCTTT
CASSLRLSIENTEAFF
>many|.|TRBV14|TRBJ2-2
TGTGCCAGCAGCCAAACGGGCCGACGGATACTCCAAGGAAAAACCGGGGAGCTGTTTTTT
CASSQTGRRILQGKTGELFF
>many|.|TRBV27|TRBJ2-7
TGTGCCAGCAGTTTATCCTCTGCGGGAAGCTCCTACGAGCAGTACTTC
CASSLSSAGSSYEQYF
>many|.|TRBV7-2|TRBJ2-5
TGTGCCAGCAGCCCGACACCCCAAGAGACCCAGTACTTC
CASSPTPQETQYF
>few|.|TRBV28|TRBJ2-2
TGTGCCAGCAGTCGACCCGACGGACTGAACACCGGGGAGCTGTTTTTT
CASSRPDGLNTGELFF
>many|.|TRBV7-9|TRBJ1-3
TGTGCCAGCAGCACGTTACAGGGCCGAACGGGAAACACCATATATTTT
CASSTLQGRTGNTIYF
>many|TRBD1|TRBV4-2|TRBJ1-2
TGTGCCAGCAGCCAAGAAGGTTCAGACAGGGCCAACTATGGCTACACCTTC
CASSQEGSDRANYGYTF
>many|.|TRBV12-5|TRBJ1-4
TGTGCTAGTGGCGGCGGGATAAATGAAAAACTGTTTTTT
CASGGGINEKLFF
>few|TRBD2|TRBV5-4|TRBJ2-5
TGTGCCAGCAGCCCCCAGCGGGGGGGAGGAGCAGAGACCCAGTACTTC
CASSPQRGGGAETQYF
>.|.|TRBV7-8|TRBJ2-1
TGTGCCAGCAGCTTGTTCAGGGTGGGCAATGAGCAGTTCTTC
CASSLFRVGNEQFF
>many|.|TRBV28|TRBJ2-7
TGTGCCAGCAGTTTGCCTCGAGGAGTATACGAGCAGTACTTC
CASSLPRGVYEQYF
>many|.|TRBV9|TRBJ1-2
TGTGCCAGCAGCGTAGGGGGGGACCCAGGGCTCTTTGCCTTC
CASSVGGDPGLFAF
>many|TRBD1|TRBV7-6|TRBJ2-1
TGTGCCAGCAGCTTAGAGAGGACAGGAGCCTACAATGAGCAGTTCTTC
CASSLERTGAYNEQFF
>.|TRBD2|TRBV29-1|TRBJ2-1
TGCAGCGTTGAGGCAGCGGGAGGGCGGAGTGAGCAGTTCTTC
CSVEAAGGRSEQFF
>.|TRBD1|TRBV20-1|TRBJ1-2
TGCAGTGCTAGTCGCGGGACAGGGGTCTATGGCTACACCTTC
CSASRGTGVYGYTF
>many|TRBD2|TRBV19|TRBJ2-1
TGTGCCAGTACCCCCCGAGCGGGGGATGAGCAGTTCTTC
CASTPRAGDEQFF
>many|TRBD2|TRBV10-2|TRBJ2-1
TGCGCCAGCAGTGAGTCCGGACTAGCTGTCTATGAGCAGTTCTTC
CASSESGLAVYEQFF
>many|.|TRBV7-2|TRBJ2-5
TGTGCCAGCAGCTTAGCTCGGGCCGTAAGAGAGACCCAGTACTTC
CASSLARAVRETQYF
>.|.|TRBV7-9|TRBJ1-3
TGTGCCGGCAGCTTCCTGGGCGGTAAAAACACCATATATTTT
CAGSFLGGKNTIYF
>many|.|TRBV7-3|TRBJ1-1
TGTGCCAGCAGCTTAAGGGCAGGGGCTGGGAACACTGAAGCTTTCTTT
CASSLRAGAGNTEAFF
>few|.|TRBV20-1|TRBJ2-3
TGCAGTGAATTAGCGTACAAAACAGATACGCAGTATTTT
CSELAYKTDTQYF
>.|.|TRBV10-3|TRBJ2-7
TGTGCCATCAGTCAGTCCTACGAGCAGTACTTC
CAISQSYEQYF
>many|.|TRBV4-2|TRBJ1-5
TGTGCCAGCAGCCCACGAGACGGGAGTCAGCCCCAGCATTTT
CASSPRDGSQPQHF
>.|.|TRBV14|TRBJ1-3
TGTGCCAGCAGCCAAGACCCGCGAAACACCATATATTTT
CASSQDPRNTIYF
>many|.|TRBV6-2/TRBV6-3|TRBJ2-7
TGTGCCAGCAGTTCCCCTCCGGAGGCCCGCTACGAGCAGTACTTC
CASSSPPEARYEQYF
>many|TRBD1|TRBV7-9|TRBJ2-2
TGTGCCAGCAGCGGCCGACAGGGGAGCGGGGAGCTGTTTTTT
CASSGRQGSGELFF
>many|.|TRBV6-1|TRBJ2-5
TGTGCCAGCAGTGTCCTGGCGGAGACCCAGTACTTC
CASSVLAETQYF
>few|TRBD2|TRBV5-1|TRBJ2-3
TGCGCCAGCTCTCCGCGGGGGGACCTTTCCGTCGCAGATACGCAGTATTTT
CASSPRGDLSVADTQYF
>many|.|TRBV29-1|TRBJ1-6
TGCAGCGGCCCCAGTGAGGATTCACCCCTCCACTTT
CSGPSEDSPLHF
>few|.|TRBV19|TRBJ2-5
TGTGCCAGTAGTAGGCGGGAAGCTAGCAACCAAGAGACCCAGTACTTC
CASSRREASNQETQYF
>.|.|TRBV20-1|TRBJ1-3
TGCAGTGCTATCAGCCTCGGACAGCTTAGAAACACCATATATTTT
CSAISLGQLRNTIYF
>many|TRBD1|TRBV5-6|TRBJ1-3
TGTGCCACCCGACAGGGGACAATGAACACCATATATTTT
CATRQGTMNTIYF
>.|TRBD1|TRBV27|TRBJ1-2
TGTGCCACCAAAGACAGGGTCGGGGGCTACACCTTC
CATKDRVGGYTF
>.|TRBD2|TRBV10-3|TRBJ2-2
TGTGCCATCAACGGACTAGATGGCGGGGAGCTGTTTTTT
CAINGLDGGELFF
>many|.|TRBV6-1|TRBJ1-1
TGTGCCAGCAGTTTACAGGCGACTGAAGCTTTCTTT
CASSLQATEAFF
>.|.|TRBV19|TRBJ2-5
TGTGCCAGTAGCCAGTGGCGACAGGACCAAGAGACCCAGTACTTC
CASSQWRQDQETQYF